This T cell receptor beta chain is drawn from a study of Tregs in tolerant kidney transplant recipients. The nonmyeloablative bone marrow transplants came from related graft donors, with transient mixed chimerism. Unstimulated regulatory T cells (CD4+CD25+CD127-), CD4+CD25- non-regulatory cells, CD4 and CD8 cells were FACS-sorted from thawed PBMCs. The protocol was immunoSEQ multiplex PCR, while the TCRdb copy is restricted to in-frame clones and leaves out a portion. The sample table sets out approximately 5,800 clones. Comment on this clone: Its antigen is not known.

The study, taken as a whole, reports: No direct test of biological reproducibility was done here. Changing PCR primers prevented nucleotide comparison between some patients' samples.

The sample here was CD8+ T cells from blood (PBMCs), taken 12 months after the transplant. The clonotype was recovered from a human patient who received a combined kidney and bone marrow transplant. Some T cells here may be from the graft donor.

The CDR3 bases that were read are TGTGCCAGCAGTGAGTTGGCGGGCACTGAA. Its protein product is CASSELAGTE. The full CDR3 reads CASSELAGTEAFF. The chain has TRBV2 and TRBJ1-1; D is uncertain. Read sequence stops 3 residues before the CDR3 end, and the germline J gene provides the missing end. Trimming shortened V by 3 bases and J by 4 bases, and 9 bases separated the two germline ends. Germline CDR1 and CDR2: SNHLY and FYNNEI. This CDR3 is 13 amino acids long.